This T cell receptor (beta chain) was documented in a study of blood T cells in healthy people across ages. A second PCR of 7 to 11 cycles used a sample-barcoded 5' primer and a J-beta primer mix. TCRdb ran MiXCR on the 5' RACE reads and lists one entry per CDR3 protein. Here the sample spans roughly 700,000 distinct CDR3 sequences, approximately 50% being singletons. About this clonotype: Its antigen is currently unknown.

The CDR3 spans 14 residues. With V trimmed by 6 bases and J by 10 bases, 5 bases remained unmatched. Per germline, CDR1 MNHEY and CDR2 SVGEGT. Study-level points and caveats: Fewer expanded clones and more diversity marked long-lived versus aged donors. Diversity of TCR beta per million T cells declined in a roughly linear way with age.

This clonotype originated in a woman aged 55-70 years in good health. Sequencing was performed on blood. V and J are TRBV6-2 or TRBV6-3 and TRBJ2-1; 14 bases line up with TRBD2. CDR3 sequence (DNA): TGTGCCAGCAGGGGACTAGCGGGAGCTAACGAGCAGTTCTTC. Protein product: CASRGLAGANEQFF.